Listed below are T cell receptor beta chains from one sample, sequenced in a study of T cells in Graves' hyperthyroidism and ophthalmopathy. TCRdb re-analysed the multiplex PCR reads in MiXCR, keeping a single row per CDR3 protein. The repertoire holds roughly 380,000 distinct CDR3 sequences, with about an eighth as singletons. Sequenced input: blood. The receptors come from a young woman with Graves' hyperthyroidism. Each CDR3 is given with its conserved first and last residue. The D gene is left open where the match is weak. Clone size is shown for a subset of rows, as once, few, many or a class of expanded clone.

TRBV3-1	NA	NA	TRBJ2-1	TGTGCCAGCAGCCAGGACGAGACAGCTCCTTCCTACAATGAGCAGTTCTTC	CASSQDETAPSYNEQFF
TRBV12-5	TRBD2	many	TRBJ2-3	TGTGCTAGTGGTTTGGGCGGGAGCGTAGTAGATACGCAGTATTTT	CASGLGGSVVDTQYF
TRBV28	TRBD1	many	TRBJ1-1	TGTGCCAGCAGTAGACAGGGTGGGGCGGACACTGAAGCTTTCTTT	CASSRQGGADTEAFF
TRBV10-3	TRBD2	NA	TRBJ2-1	TGTGCCATCAGTGAGGTGCTAGCGGGAGGAAATGAGCAGTTCTTC	CAISEVLAGGNEQFF
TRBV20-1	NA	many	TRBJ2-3	TGCAGTGCTACACCCCACAAGGGGAACACAGATACGCAGTATTTT	CSATPHKGNTDTQYF
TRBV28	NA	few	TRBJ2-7	TGTGCCAGCAGTTTGATCCCGCTAGCCTCCTATAACGAGCAGTACTTC	CASSLIPLASYNEQYF
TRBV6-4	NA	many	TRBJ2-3	TGTGCCAGCAGTGACTCCGGGACCGCCACAGATACGCAGTATTTT	CASSDSGTATDTQYF
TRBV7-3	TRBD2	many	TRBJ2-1	TGTGCCAGCAGCTTAACGGGACTAGCCGGCAATGAGCAGTTCTTC	CASSLTGLAGNEQFF
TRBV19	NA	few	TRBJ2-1	TGTGCCAGTAGTATATCAGAAAACAATGAGCAGTTCTTC	CASSISENNEQFF
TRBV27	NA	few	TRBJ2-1	TGTGCCAGCAGTTTGGGGTTTGAGCAGTTCTTC	CASSLGFEQFF
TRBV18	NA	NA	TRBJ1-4	TGTGCCAGCTCACCACCCCGGTTACGGGTGGAGAATGAAAAACTGTTTTTT	CASSPPRLRVENEKLFF
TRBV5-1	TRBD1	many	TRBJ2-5	TGCGCCAGCAGCATGGGACAGGGGGAAGAGACCCAGTACTTC	CASSMGQGEETQYF
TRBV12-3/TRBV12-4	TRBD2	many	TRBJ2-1	TGTGCCAGCAGTCCGGGACTAGCGGGACCCTCGAGGGATGAGCAGTTCTTC	CASSPGLAGPSRDEQFF
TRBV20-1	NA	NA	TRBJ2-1	TGCAGTGCTAGTGGGTTCATAGACGTCTATGAGCAGTTCTTC	CSASGFIDVYEQFF
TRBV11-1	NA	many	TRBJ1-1	TGTGCCAGCAGTTCCGACCGGGCTGAAGCTTTCTTT	CASSSDRAEAFF
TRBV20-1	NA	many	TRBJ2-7	TGCAGTGCTAGAGATGTGGGGTCTTGGGAGCAGTACTTC	CSARDVGSWEQYF
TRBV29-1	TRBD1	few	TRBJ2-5	TGCAGCTCTTACGGGACAGGAAAAGAGACCCAGTACTTC	CSSYGTGKETQYF
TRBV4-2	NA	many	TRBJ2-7	TGTGCCAGCAGCCAAGATCAGGGGCAGGGCTACGAGCAGTACTTC	CASSQDQGQGYEQYF
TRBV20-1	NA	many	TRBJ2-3	TGCAGTGCTCCCGGGACTCCCCCTAGCACAGATACGCAGTATTTT	CSAPGTPPSTDTQYF
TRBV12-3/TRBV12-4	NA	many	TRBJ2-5	TGTGCCAGCAGTTTAGAGACGGGGGAGACCCAGTACTTC	CASSLETGETQYF
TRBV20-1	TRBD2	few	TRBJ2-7	TGCAGTGCTAGAGATCTGTTAAGCGGGATATACGAGCAGTACTTC	CSARDLLSGIYEQYF
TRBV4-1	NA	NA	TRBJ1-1	TGCGCCAGCAGCCAATTCGTGAAGTGGGTCGAGGACACTGAAGCTTTCTTT	CASSQFVKWVEDTEAFF
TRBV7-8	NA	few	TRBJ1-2	TGTGCCAGCAGCTCAGGACCGGGAGAGAACTATGGCTACACCTTC	CASSSGPGENYGYTF
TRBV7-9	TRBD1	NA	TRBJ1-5	TGTGCCAGCAGCTCAACATCGACAGGGGGCAATCAGCCCCAGCATTTT	CASSSTSTGGNQPQHF
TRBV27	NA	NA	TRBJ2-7	TGTGCCAGCAGTTTGGGAACAGCACAAGACTCCCATCTACTCGAGCAGTACTTC	CASSLGTAQDSHLLEQYF
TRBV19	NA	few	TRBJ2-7	TGTGCCAGTAGCAGCCGGGACACCGTAAGCTACGAGCAGTACTTC	CASSSRDTVSYEQYF
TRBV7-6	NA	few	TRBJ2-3	TGTGCCAGCGGCCAAAGGGACTCCTCCACAGATACGCAGTATTTT	CASGQRDSSTDTQYF
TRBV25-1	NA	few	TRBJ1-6	TGTGCCAGCAGGGGGGTAAATTCACCCCTCCACTTT	CASRGVNSPLHF
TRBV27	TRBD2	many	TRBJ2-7	TGTGCCAGCAGTTGGGCTAGCGGGAGCTACGAGCAGTACTTC	CASSWASGSYEQYF
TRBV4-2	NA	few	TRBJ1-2	TGTGCCAGCAGCCAAGATGTGGCAGCGTCTAACTATGGCTACACCTTC	CASSQDVAASNYGYTF
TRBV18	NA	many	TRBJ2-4	TGTGCCAGCTCACCCAACAGGGAGGCCAAAAACATTCAGTACTTC	CASSPNREAKNIQYF
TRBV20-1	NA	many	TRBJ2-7	TGCAGTGCTCGTCCTCATGGTGGCAACGAGAGAGGGGAGCAGTACTTC	CSARPHGGNERGEQYF
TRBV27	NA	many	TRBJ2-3	TGTGCCAGCAGTGCGACTAGCACAGATACGCAGTATTTT	CASSATSTDTQYF
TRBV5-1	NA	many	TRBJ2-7	TGCGCCAGCAGCTTCGAGACATCTCTCTACGAGCAGTACTTC	CASSFETSLYEQYF
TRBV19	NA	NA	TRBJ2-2	TGTGCCAGTAGTATAGTCCCGGCGAACACCGGGGAGCTGTTTTTT	CASSIVPANTGELFF
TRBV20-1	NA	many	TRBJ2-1	TGCAGTGCTGGGCCGGGACCGCGTTTAAACAATGAGCAGTTCTTC	CSAGPGPRLNNEQFF
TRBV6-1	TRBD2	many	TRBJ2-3	TGTGCCAGCAGTCCGCCCTTTAGCGGGAGACCAGCGACAGATACGCAGTATTTT	CASSPPFSGRPATDTQYF